This T cell receptor beta chain was sequenced for a study of metastatic and nonmetastatic thyroid tumors. No treatment of any kind had been given to any patient before thyroid surgery. TCRdb re-analyzed the PCR reads through MiXCR. The table has 25,000 to 30,000 clones, under 15% seen once. The CDR3 is 15 residues long. Germline CDR1 reads MNHEY; CDR2 reads SMNVEV (reference sequence). V was clipped by 5 bases and J by 4 bases, with 17 bases between them. The sequence was collected from a female donor with papillary thyroid cancer or a benign thyroid nodule (not recorded which). Some clones in this sample may be carry-over from other donors' samples. The sequencing input was blood. The rearrangement links TRBV27 to TRBJ1-2; a weak D match, TRBD1 (6 bases). In DNA, the CDR3 is TGTGCCAGCAGTCCCGGACAGTTTGTAAGCTATGGCTACACCTTC. It specifies CASSPGQFVSYGYTF.